The entry that follows covers one T cell receptor beta chain sequence. No antigen is known for it. The assay was immunoSEQ multiplex PCR, and TCRdb's table has in-frame clones only and misses some. Counted here are about 2 million clones, around 96% occurring once; the ten biggest clones make up more than 0.9%. Trimming at V came to 4 bases and at J to 6 bases, leaving 8 bases not matched to a gene. The CDR3 sequence is 16 residues long. Germline assignment: CDR1 SGHNT and CDR2 YYREEE (reference sequence). The data originate from a study of shared clonotypes between healthy human individuals. Study summary: Researchers drew samples from two women and three men aged 18 to 49. Study observations and caveats: Shared across four donors were about 4.6% of the naive CD4 clonotypes. It was the few donors that limited the genetic and exposure-history diversity represented.

CD8 cells regarded as naive lacked CD45RO, were positively chosen for CCR7, and omitted terminally differentiated effector memory CD45RA+ cells. This TCR derives from a young man in good health. The sequenced sample consisted of naive CD8+ T cells sorted from blood. J is TRBJ1-6 and V is TRBV5-4; TRBD1 matches at 9 bases. CDR3 sequence: CASSGTGTGLNSPLHF. DNA for the CDR3: TGTGCCAGCAGCGGCACCGGGACAGGGCTTAATTCACCCCTCCACTTT.